This T cell receptor (beta chain) was obtained from a study of cytomegalovirus exposure and HLA in healthy donors. Study-level points and caveats: Some V segments (TRBV6-2 and TRBV6-3 among them) were excluded as indistinguishable.

Of note for this clone: Its antigen is still unknown.

The PCR employed 60 Vbeta primers together with 13 Jbeta primers. Only in-frame clones appear in the TCRdb table, and some are missing; sequencing was by immunoSEQ multiplex PCR. The sample lists around 200,000 clones; about 80% were seen once. V lost 5 bases, J lost 6 bases, and 12 bases lay in between. This CDR3 contains 13 residues. Germline V lookup: CDR1 MNHEY, CDR2 SVGAGI. The chain is built from TRBV6-5 and TRBJ2-3; D is undetermined. This TCR came from a woman aged 40 to 50 in good health and CMV-seronegative. The sample consisted of PBMCs. The CDR3 protein is CASSMGPVDTQYF. In DNA, the CDR3 is TGTGCCAGCAGTATGGGCCCCGTGGATACGCAGTATTTT.